This T cell receptor beta chain came from a study of cytomegalovirus exposure and HLA in healthy donors. Regarding the study as a whole: Analysis performed later found more than 15,000 TCR beta sequences associated with HLA alleles at 0.05 false discovery rate. Fewer N-insertions (relative to the 666-donor mean) were reportedly seen in an Asian-associated ancestry cluster in a later analysis.

Trimming took 2 bases from V and 8 from J; bases not matched to a gene: 8. Germline CDR1 is SGDLS and CDR2 is YYNGEE. The CDR3 contains 16 residues. As for this clone: The antigen is not known.

The PCR made use of 60 Vbeta and 13 Jbeta primers. Sequencing used immunoSEQ multiplex PCR; TCRdb keeps in-frame clones, though not all of them. In all, the sample yields 68,000 or so clones. The V and J genes are TRBV9 and TRBJ1-4; the match to TRBD1 covers 11 bases. This clonotype was sampled from a boy aged 5-17 years in good health and CMV-seronegative. The source material was PBMCs. The CDR3 DNA reads as TGTGCCAGCAGCGTTTCCGGACAGGGGGCTCGGGAAAAACTGTTTTTT. As protein: CASSVSGQGAREKLFF.